These T cell receptor beta chains were read from a single sample in a study of blood T cell repertoires in COVID-19. Sequenced by immunoSEQ multiplex PCR; TCRdb stores in-frame clones only, minus some. The sample includes tens of thousands of clones, about 90% seen only once; the top ten take around 2%. Sequenced: peripheral blood. All receptors derive from a woman at least 80 years old with active or convalescent COVID-19. The CDR3 runs from the conserved cysteine through the conserved F or W. A D gene is named only where the DNA matches it firmly. Size is omitted from some rows. Given values are once, few, many or a class for expanded clones.

>TRBJ2-4|TRBV5-6|.|.
CASSPARTEMEAKNIQYF
TGTGCCAGCTCCCCCGCCCGCACCGAAATGGAGGCCAAAAACATTCAGTACTTC
>TRBJ1-5|TRBV6-5|few|TRBD1
CASRPTGGIQPQHF
TGTGCCAGCAGACCCACAGGGGGGATACAGCCCCAGCATTTT
>TRBJ1-2|TRBV2|.|.
CASSVGPLGNGYTF
TGTGCCAGCAGTGTTGGGCCGCTCGGGAATGGCTACACCTTC
>TRBJ1-6|TRBV9|.|.
CASSVGQHNSPLHF
TGTGCCAGCAGCGTAGGACAGCATAATTCACCCCTCCACTTT
>TRBJ2-2|TRBV6-2/TRBV6-3|few|.
CASSSNRRGSAIQLFF
TGTGCCAGCAGTTCAAACAGGAGAGGTTCAGCGATTCAGCTGTTTTTT
>TRBJ1-1|TRBV9|few|.
CASSVGTPRTEAFF
TGTGCCAGCAGCGTAGGGACACCCCGGACTGAAGCTTTCTTT
>TRBJ1-3|TRBV25-1|.|TRBD1
CASSHGDSLSGNTIYF
TGTGCCAGCAGTCATGGGGACAGCCTCTCTGGAAACACCATATATTTT
>TRBJ2-1|TRBV20-1|.|TRBD1
CSAPRGNEQFF
TGCAGTGCTCCCAGGGGGAATGAGCAGTTCTTC
>TRBJ2-1|TRBV11-2|.|TRBD2
CASSSPSGGASNEQFF
TGTGCCAGCAGCTCGCCTAGCGGGGGGGCCTCGAATGAGCAGTTCTTC
>TRBJ1-2|TRBV6-5|.|TRBD1
CASQGQGLSYGYTF
TGTGCCAGCCAAGGACAGGGCCTCTCTTATGGCTACACCTTC
>TRBJ2-7|TRBV19|.|TRBD1
CASSTTGTGRHEQYF
TGTGCCAGTAGTACGACCGGGACAGGGCGTCACGAGCAGTACTTC
>TRBJ1-4|TRBV30|.|TRBD1
CAWSGDRGYEKLFF
TGTGCCTGGAGTGGGGACAGGGGTTATGAAAAACTGTTTTTT
>TRBJ2-7|TRBV4-3|.|.
CASSQGYPGSYEQYF
TGCGCCAGCAGCCAAGGTTATCCGGGATCCTACGAGCAGTACTTC
>TRBJ2-5|TRBV6-4|.|TRBD2
CASSPTSGDQETQYF
TGTGCCAGCAGCCCGACTAGCGGGGACCAAGAGACCCAGTACTTC
>TRBJ2-3|TRBV10-2|.|TRBD1
CASSAKDRPSTDTQYF
TGCGCCAGCAGTGCCAAGGACAGGCCGAGCACAGATACGCAGTATTTT
>TRBJ1-1|TRBV19|.|.
CASSLPGTLNTEAFF
TGTGCCAGTAGTCTCCCCGGGACACTGAACACTGAAGCTTTCTTT
>TRBJ2-7|TRBV24-1|.|TRBD2
CATPVLTSGYEQYF
TGTGCCACCCCTGTTCTGACTAGCGGCTACGAGCAGTACTTC
>TRBJ2-7|TRBV7-3|.|.
CASSLTSRGEQYF
TGTGCCAGCAGCTTAACTAGTCGGGGAGAGCAGTACTTC
>TRBJ2-7|TRBV19|.|TRBD2
CASSDPSGRAQEQYF
TGTGCCAGTAGTGACCCTAGCGGGAGGGCTCAGGAGCAGTACTTC
>TRBJ1-5|TRBV29-1|.|TRBD1
CSVEVTGDQPQHF
TGCAGCGTTGAAGTTACAGGGGATCAGCCCCAGCATTTT
>TRBJ1-2|TRBV18|.|.
CASSPPGMSGYGYTF
TGTGCCAGCTCACCTCCCGGGATGTCGGGCTATGGCTACACCTTC
>TRBJ2-7|TRBV11-3|.|.
CASSSGGGRGQYF
TGTGCCAGCAGCTCGGGAGGGGGCCGGGGGCAGTACTTC
>TRBJ1-1|TRBV6-5|.|TRBD1
CASSRRTGRTEAFF
TGTGCCAGCAGTCGTCGGACAGGGAGGACTGAAGCTTTCTTT
>TRBJ1-1|TRBV9|.|.
CASNMGAARTEAFF
TGTGCCTCTAATATGGGGGCCGCTAGGACTGAAGCTTTCTTT
>TRBJ1-1|TRBV6-5|.|.
CASSFDRGGNTEAFF
TGTGCCAGCAGTTTCGACCGGGGGGGGAACACTGAAGCTTTCTTT
>TRBJ2-3|TRBV2|.|.
CASRTGPRTDTQYF
TGTGCCAGCAGAACAGGCCCCCGCACAGATACGCAGTATTTT
>TRBJ1-1|TRBV12-3/TRBV12-4|.|.
CASTSGFNTEAFF
TGTGCCAGCACCTCGGGATTTAACACTGAAGCTTTCTTT
>TRBJ2-7|TRBV7-9|.|.
CASSPPGVEQYF
TGTGCCAGCAGCCCCCCCGGGGTCGAGCAGTACTTC
>TRBJ1-2|TRBV25-1|.|.
CASSESGLLYGYTF
TGTGCCAGCAGTGAATCAGGACTATTGTATGGCTACACCTTC
>TRBJ2-5|TRBV20-1|.|TRBD2
CSASVQRGGRETQYF
TGCAGTGCTAGTGTCCAGCGGGGGGGCCGGGAGACCCAGTACTTC
>TRBJ2-1|TRBV27|.|TRBD1
CASATGPPSYNEQFF
TGTGCCAGCGCGACAGGGCCTCCCTCCTACAATGAGCAGTTCTTC
>TRBJ2-3|TRBV6-5|.|TRBD2
CASGPTSGSTDTQYF
TGTGCCAGCGGACCAACTAGCGGATCCACAGATACGCAGTATTTT
>TRBJ2-7|TRBV4-2|.|TRBD2
CASSQGLSSGAYEQYF
TGTGCCAGCAGCCAAGGCCTGTCTAGCGGGGCCTACGAGCAGTACTTC
>TRBJ2-1|TRBV5-1|few|TRBD2
CASSLAGLAGGGEQFF
TGCGCCAGCAGCTTGGCGGGACTAGCGGGGGGAGGTGAGCAGTTCTTC
>TRBJ2-5|TRBV5-6|once|TRBD2
CASSLAGMGGETQYF
TGTGCCAGCAGCTTGGCGGGAATGGGGGGGGAGACCCAGTACTTC
>TRBJ2-7|TRBV2|.|TRBD1
CASNLDRGFSYEQYF
TGTGCCAGCAACCTAGACAGGGGGTTCTCCTACGAGCAGTACTTC
>TRBJ1-6|TRBV6-2/TRBV6-3|.|TRBD1
CASSPGQGKGSPLHF
TGTGCCAGCAGCCCTGGACAGGGGAAAGGATCACCCCTCCACTTT
>TRBJ2-5|TRBV4-1|.|TRBD2
CASRSQRGAGGETQYF
TGCGCCAGCAGATCCCAGCGGGGGGCAGGAGGGGAGACCCAGTACTTC
>TRBJ2-2|TRBV7-3|.|.
CASSPRSHTGELFF
TGTGCCAGCAGCCCTCGGTCCCACACCGGGGAGCTGTTTTTT
>TRBJ2-3|TRBV11-2|.|TRBD2
CASSFGLAGGPSTDTQYF
TGTGCCAGCAGCTTCGGACTAGCGGGGGGCCCTAGCACAGATACGCAGTATTTT
>TRBJ2-5|TRBV29-1|.|TRBD1
CSVAGTGLGETQYF
TGCAGCGTTGCGGGGACAGGGCTAGGGGAGACCCAGTACTTC
>TRBJ1-5|TRBV5-1|.|TRBD1
CASSWSPGQGGPQHF
TGCGCCAGCAGCTGGTCTCCGGGACAGGGGGGGCCCCAGCATTTT
>TRBJ2-1|TRBV7-8|.|TRBD1
CASSLGDRGSVSSYNEQFF
TGTGCCAGCAGCTTGGGGGACAGGGGTTCCGTCAGCTCCTACAATGAGCAGTTCTTC
>TRBJ1-6|TRBV6-5|.|TRBD1
CATRQGLSSPLHF
TGTGCCACCCGACAGGGCCTTAGTTCACCCCTCCACTTT
>TRBJ1-2|TRBV11-2|.|TRBD1
CASSPWTGAYYGYTF
TGTGCCAGCAGCCCGTGGACAGGGGCCTACTATGGCTACACCTTC
>TRBJ2-5|TRBV7-2|.|TRBD2
CASSGLGGRQETQYF
TGTGCCAGCAGCGGTTTGGGAGGGAGACAAGAGACCCAGTACTTC
>TRBJ1-6|TRBV10-3|.|TRBD1
CAISFLAGGNSPLHF
TGTGCCATCAGTTTTCTGGCAGGGGGAAATTCACCCCTCCACTTT
>TRBJ1-3|TRBV27|few|TRBD1
CASSLGQGANTIYF
TGTGCCAGCAGTTTAGGACAGGGTGCTAACACCATATATTTT
>TRBJ2-5|TRBV19|.|TRBD1
CASSTTDRGETQYF
TGTGCCAGTAGTACCACCGACAGGGGGGAGACCCAGTACTTC
>TRBJ1-1|TRBV21-1|.|.
CASSKATPDRLFTEAFF
TGTGCCAGCAGCAAAGCGACTCCCGACCGCCTATTCACTGAAGCTTTCTTT
>TRBJ2-7|TRBV5-1|.|TRBD1
CASSGSGTGAYEQYF
TGCGCCAGCAGCGGGTCCGGGACAGGGGCCTACGAGCAGTACTTC